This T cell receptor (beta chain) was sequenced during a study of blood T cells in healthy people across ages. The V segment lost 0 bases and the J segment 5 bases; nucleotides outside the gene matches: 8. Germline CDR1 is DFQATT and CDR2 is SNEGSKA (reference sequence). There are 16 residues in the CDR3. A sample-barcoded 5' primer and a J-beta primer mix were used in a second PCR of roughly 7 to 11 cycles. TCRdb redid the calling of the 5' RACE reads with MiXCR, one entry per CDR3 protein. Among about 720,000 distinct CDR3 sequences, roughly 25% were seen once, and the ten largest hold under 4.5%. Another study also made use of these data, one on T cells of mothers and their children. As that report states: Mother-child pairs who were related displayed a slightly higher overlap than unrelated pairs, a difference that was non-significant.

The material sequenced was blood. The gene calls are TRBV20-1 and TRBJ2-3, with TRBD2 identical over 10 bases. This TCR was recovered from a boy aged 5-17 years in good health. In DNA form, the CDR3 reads TGCAGTGCTAGAGAGAGGGCAGCGGGAGGGATAGATACGCAGTATTTT. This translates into CSARERAAGGIDTQYF.